This T cell receptor (beta chain) was found in a study of T cell responses to AZD1222 COVID-19 vaccine. Overall study findings and caveats: Clonal diversity may have been underestimated in mostly white British donors. When two AZD1222 doses had been given, Spike-specific TCR breadth and depth rose.

On this clone itself: Its target is unknown.

Sequencing was performed with immunoSEQ multiplex PCR; in TCRdb, only in-frame clones are kept and a portion is missing. Of about 93,000 clones in the sample, 80% to 90% were seen once. Germline lookup yields CDR1 MNHEY and CDR2 SVGAGI. The V and J ends lost 0 bases and 5 bases respectively, with 2 bases between them. The CDR3 is 13 residues long. This rearrangement joins TRBV6-5 to TRBJ1-6; the D is unclear. The source was peripheral blood, collected on day 0 of AZD1222 vaccination. The origin of this receptor is an adult in good health. This CDR3 is CASSYSHNSPLHF. The CDR3 region has the DNA TGTGCCAGCAGTTACTCGCATAATTCACCCCTCCACTTT.